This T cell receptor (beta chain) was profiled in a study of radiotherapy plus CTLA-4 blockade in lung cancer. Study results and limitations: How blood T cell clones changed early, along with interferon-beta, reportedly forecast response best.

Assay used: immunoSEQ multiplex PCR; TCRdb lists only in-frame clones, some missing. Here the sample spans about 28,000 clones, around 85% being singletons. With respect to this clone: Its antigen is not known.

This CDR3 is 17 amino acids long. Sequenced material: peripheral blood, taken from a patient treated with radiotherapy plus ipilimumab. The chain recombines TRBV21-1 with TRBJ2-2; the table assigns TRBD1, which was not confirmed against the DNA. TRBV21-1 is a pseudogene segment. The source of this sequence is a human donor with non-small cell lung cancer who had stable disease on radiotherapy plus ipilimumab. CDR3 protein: CASSFTGGSLNTGELFF. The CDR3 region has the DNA TGTGCCAGCAGCTTTACAGGGGGCTCGCTGAACACCGGGGAGCTGTTTTTT.